The rows below give T cell receptor beta chains drawn from one sample of a study of post-analysis software for immune sequencing data. One entry per CDR3 protein, called by TCRdb with MiXCR from the PCR reads. This table holds 150,000 or so distinct CDR3 sequences, 35% to 40% found once. The material sequenced was blood, taken after autologous hematopoietic stem cell transplantation. The source of these receptors is a girl aged 10-17 years with multiple sclerosis. The CDR3 runs from the conserved cysteine through the conserved F or W. Fields, in order: J gene, V gene, CDR3 protein.

J gene: TRBJ2-7
V gene: TRBV28
CDR3 protein: CASSFDSPYEQYF

J gene: TRBJ1-5
V gene: TRBV6-1
CDR3 protein: CASSQGDLLGRYSNQPQHF

J gene: TRBJ1-1
V gene: TRBV28
CDR3 protein: CASSFRGTEAFF

J gene: TRBJ1-5
V gene: TRBV7-2
CDR3 protein: CASSRDSGGNQPQHF

J gene: TRBJ2-1
V gene: TRBV27
CDR3 protein: CASSTPGRPSDEQFF

J gene: TRBJ1-4
V gene: TRBV7-2
CDR3 protein: CASSDGQYNEKLFF

J gene: TRBJ2-1
V gene: TRBV10-3
CDR3 protein: CATSESGGLAARRGEQFF

J gene: NA
V gene: TRBV3-1
CDR3 protein: CASSHTGDEQYF

J gene: TRBJ1-4
V gene: TRBV20-1
CDR3 protein: CSASGSLQEKLFF

J gene: TRBJ2-3
V gene: TRBV3-1
CDR3 protein: CASSPRAGPTDTQYF

J gene: TRBJ1-1
V gene: TRBV5-6
CDR3 protein: CASSWAEGQVYRMNTEAFF

J gene: TRBJ2-7
V gene: TRBV20-1
CDR3 protein: CSARGGDQGFSYEQYF

J gene: TRBJ2-3
V gene: TRBV7-9
CDR3 protein: CAGGPWHGESTDTQYF

J gene: TRBJ2-7
V gene: TRBV5-1
CDR3 protein: CASSLTGDRASYEQYF

J gene: TRBJ2-5
V gene: TRBV20-1
CDR3 protein: CSARHIQGLETQYF

J gene: TRBJ2-2
V gene: TRBV5-5
CDR3 protein: CASSFDYANTGELFF

J gene: TRBJ2-5
V gene: TRBV9
CDR3 protein: CASSSSPMFSSDGRKETQYF

J gene: TRBJ1-2
V gene: TRBV20-1
CDR3 protein: CSANLGQAPSYGYTF

J gene: TRBJ2-1
V gene: TRBV27
CDR3 protein: CTSSSRTRSSYNEQFF

J gene: TRBJ2-5
V gene: TRBV6-5
CDR3 protein: CASRTEGAGETQYF

J gene: TRBJ2-1
V gene: TRBV3-1
CDR3 protein: CASSQGRLAVNEQFF

J gene: TRBJ2-3
V gene: TRBV6-5
CDR3 protein: CASRQTGLAGTDTQYF

J gene: TRBJ2-1
V gene: TRBV5-1
CDR3 protein: CASRPQPDDNEQFF

J gene: TRBJ2-7
V gene: TRBV10-3
CDR3 protein: CAMGGDSYEQYF

J gene: TRBJ2-6
V gene: TRBV24-1
CDR3 protein: CATSPPGQGDSGANVLTF

J gene: TRBJ2-7
V gene: TRBV20-1
CDR3 protein: CSARPGQGSYEQYF

J gene: TRBJ2-7
V gene: TRBV28
CDR3 protein: CASSNGRDTYEQYF

J gene: TRBJ2-1
V gene: TRBV20-1
CDR3 protein: CSASDGTHGNEQFF

J gene: TRBJ2-2
V gene: TRBV27
CDR3 protein: CATFMTGELFF

J gene: NA
V gene: TRBV20-1
CDR3 protein: CSASKQGATEQYF

J gene: TRBJ2-1
V gene: TRBV29-1
CDR3 protein: CSVENLSSYNEQFF

J gene: TRBJ2-1
V gene: TRBV7-9
CDR3 protein: CASSFAGVGNEQFF

J gene: TRBJ1-2
V gene: TRBV12-3/TRBV12-4
CDR3 protein: CASRRDRGLSGYTF

J gene: TRBJ2-5
V gene: TRBV5-1
CDR3 protein: CASSLYQGAEETQYF

J gene: TRBJ1-1
V gene: TRBV29-1
CDR3 protein: CSVEGGAGTEAFF

J gene: NA
V gene: TRBV10-3
CDR3 protein: CATLGLAAEQYF

J gene: TRBJ2-1
V gene: TRBV9
CDR3 protein: CASNQLAGGTYNEQFF

J gene: TRBJ2-5
V gene: TRBV5-5
CDR3 protein: CASSLYGTGETQYF

J gene: TRBJ1-4
V gene: TRBV19
CDR3 protein: CASSILFRGALRGEKLFF

J gene: TRBJ1-6
V gene: TRBV28
CDR3 protein: CASSPVSLHNSPLHF

J gene: TRBJ2-7
V gene: TRBV12-3/TRBV12-4
CDR3 protein: CASSSRTGLSYEQYF

J gene: TRBJ2-1
V gene: TRBV7-3
CDR3 protein: CASSLLAGQGVNNEQFF

J gene: TRBJ2-2
V gene: TRBV6-5
CDR3 protein: CASSLGRPNTGELFF

J gene: TRBJ1-2
V gene: TRBV6-1
CDR3 protein: CASETGNYGYTF

J gene: TRBJ2-3
V gene: TRBV12-3/TRBV12-4
CDR3 protein: CASSFSSGVDTQYF

J gene: TRBJ2-1
V gene: TRBV27
CDR3 protein: CASRRLHEQFF

J gene: TRBJ1-4
V gene: TRBV4-2
CDR3 protein: CASSQDLRPGNNEKLFF

J gene: TRBJ2-7
V gene: TRBV18
CDR3 protein: CASSPLGGSNSYEQYF